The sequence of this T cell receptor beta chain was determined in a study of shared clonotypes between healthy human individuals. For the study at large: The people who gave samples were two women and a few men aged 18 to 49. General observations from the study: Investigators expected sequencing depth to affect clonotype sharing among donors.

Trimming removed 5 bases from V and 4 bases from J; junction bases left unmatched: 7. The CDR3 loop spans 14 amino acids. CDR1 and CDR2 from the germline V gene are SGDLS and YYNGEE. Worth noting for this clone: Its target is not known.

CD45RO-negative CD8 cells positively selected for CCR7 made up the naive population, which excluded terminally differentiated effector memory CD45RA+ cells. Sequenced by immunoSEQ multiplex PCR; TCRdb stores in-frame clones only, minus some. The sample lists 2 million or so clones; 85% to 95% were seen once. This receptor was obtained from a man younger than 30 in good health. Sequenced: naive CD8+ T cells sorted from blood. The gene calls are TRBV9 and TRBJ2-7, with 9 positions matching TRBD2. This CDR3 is CASSRSGSGYEQYF. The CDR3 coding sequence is TGTGCCAGCAGTCGTAGCGGGAGCGGTTACGAGCAGTACTTC.